This TCR beta chain is from a study of cytomegalovirus exposure and HLA in healthy donors. Repertoires were generated with immunoSEQ multiplex PCR, while TCRdb's copy carries only in-frame clones and drops some. Of about 200,000 clones in the sample, over 80% are singletons; the top ten hold 4.5% to 7%. CDR1 SNHLY and CDR2 FYNNEI come from the germline V gene. V shed 4 bases and J shed 7 bases, with 5 bases lying between them. This CDR3 has 11 residues. The rearrangement uses TRBV2 and TRBJ2-1; D not resolved. The receptor's source is a woman aged 18 to 35 in good health and CMV-seronegative. Sequenced: PBMCs. CDR3: CASSVINEQFF. CDR3 coding DNA: TGTGCCAGCAGTGTAATTAATGAGCAGTTCTTC.